One and the same sample provided the 25 T cell receptor beta chains below, sequenced in a study of beta chain features in type 1 diabetes. Notes on the study in general: Significant though moderate, a shortening of TCRB CDR3s appeared in all four CD4+ subsets of Type 1 diabetes patients.

The investigators reverse transcribed all of the isolated RNA, so they sequenced expressed TCRB transcripts. This table comes from immunoSEQ multiplex PCR, and its TCRdb copy is limited to in-frame clones, with some not included. Of about 340,000 clones listed, 13% are singletons. What these receptors recognize is not known. Sequenced material: naive CD4+ T cells from blood. These TCRs come from a woman aged 18 to 35 with type 1 diabetes.

The V gene is TRBV6-1, the J gene TRBJ2-1; D remains ambiguous. CDR1 MNHNS and CDR2 SASEGT come from the germline V gene. V was shortened by 6 bases and J by 3 bases, with 12 bases between the two germline ends. The CDR3 runs 14 residues. CDR3 bases: TGTGCCAGCAGCCCAACAGCCCTCTACAATGAGCAGTTCTTC. Translation: CASSPTALYNEQFF.

This clone came up a few times. The chain couples TRBV4-1 to TRBJ2-1; 13 bases agree with TRBD2. This CDR3 region has 19 residues. The V gene end was trimmed by 4 bases and the J gene end by 4 bases; junction bases not matched to a gene: 13. Germline CDR1 reads MGHRA; CDR2 reads YSYEKL. The CDR3 nucleotides are TGCGCCAGCAGCCTACAGACAGGGCGACTAGCGGGAGGATACAATGAGCAGTTCTTC. Protein product: CASSLQTGRLAGGYNEQFF.

The chain combines TRBV14 with TRBJ2-5, with 7 bases aligning to TRBD2. Trimming removed 4 bases from V and 7 bases from J; junction bases left unmatched: 9. This CDR3 has 14 amino acids. Per the germline V gene, CDR1 is SGHDN and CDR2 is FVKESK. CDR3 DNA sequence: TGTGCCAGCAGCCCTCAACTAGCGTTGGGGACCCAGTACTTC. Translating it yields CASSPQLALGTQYF.

The chain has TRBV2 and TRBJ2-1; maybe TRBD1 (6 bases). CDR3 length equals 14 residues. With 6 bases removed from V and 9 bases from J, the gap between germline ends came to 18 bases. Per the germline V gene, CDR1 is SNHLY and CDR2 is FYNNEI. As DNA, the CDR3 is TGTGCCAGCAGGATAACAGGGAAAGATGGTGAGCAGTTCTTC. Translating gives CASRITGKDGEQFF.

This clone has just a few counts. The V and J genes are TRBV7-2 and TRBJ2-7, with 9 bases aligning to TRBD1. From germline, CDR1 is SGHTA and CDR2 FQGNSA. CDR3 length: 16 residues. V lost 5 bases to trimming and J lost 3 bases; unmatched junction nucleotides: 11. In DNA, the CDR3 is TGTGCCAGCAGCAAACAGGGGGCACCGGCCCACTACGAGCAGTACTTC. It translates to CASSKQGAPAHYEQYF.

This clone turned up a few times. The V gene is TRBV10-2, the J gene TRBJ1-2; weak D call: TRBD1 (5 bases). There are 14 residues in the CDR3. The germline V and J ends were trimmed by 1 base and 8 bases, with 14 bases remaining between them. The V gene's germline CDR1 is WSHSY and CDR2 SAAADI. As DNA, the CDR3 is TGCGCCAGCAGTGAGTGGCAGGGAAAGATCGGCTACACCTTC. Protein: CASSEWQGKIGYTF.

This clone has a handful of counts. The CDR3 is CASSRDSGTDTQYF. CDR3 in DNA: TGCGCCAGCAGCAGGGACAGCGGCACAGATACGCAGTATTTT. The chain carries TRBV5-1 and TRBJ2-3; 7 nucleotides align to TRBD1. The V segment lost 4 bases and the J segment 1 base; nucleotides outside the gene matches: 3. CDR3 size: 14 residues. Germline CDR1 reads SGHRS; CDR2 reads YFSETQ. Combining the CDR3 with reference TRBV5-1 and TRBJ2-3 gives the whole variable domain KAGVTQTPRYLIKTRGQQVTLSCSPISGHRSVSWYQQTPGQGLQFLFEYFSETQRNKGNFPGRFSGRQFSNSRSEMNVSTLELGDSALYLCASSRDSGTDTQYFGPGTRLTVL.

This clone was counted only a few times. V and J are TRBV2 and TRBJ2-1, with 10 bases identical to TRBD2. With V trimmed by 4 bases and J by 1 base, 1 base remained unmatched. CDR1 and CDR2 (germline): SNHLY, FYNNEI. This CDR3 has 15 residues. This CDR3 reads CASSAAGGSYNEQFF. The CDR3 DNA reads TGTGCCAGCAGTGCAGCGGGAGGGTCCTACAATGAGCAGTTCTTC.

The chain carries TRBV5-1 and TRBJ2-1; the D gene is possibly TRBD1 (5 bases). CDR3 size: 16 residues. The germline V gene has CDR1 SGHRS and CDR2 YFSETQ. V was pared by 3 bases and J by 0 bases, with 13 bases between. CDR3: CASSSQGPSSYNEQFF. The CDR3 DNA reads TGCGCCAGCAGCTCCCAGGGTCCAAGCTCCTACAATGAGCAGTTCTTC.

The CDR3 nucleotides read TGTGCCAGCAGCTCCGGGACAGGGCATAGCAATCAGCCCCAGCATTTT. Protein sequence: CASSSGTGHSNQPQHF. This chain connects TRBV9 to TRBJ1-5; TRBD1 agrees at 9 bases. The CDR3 is 16 amino acids. Trimming at V came to 4 bases and at J to 0 bases, leaving 5 bases not matched to a gene. Germline V gene sequence: CDR1 SGDLS, CDR2 YYNGEE.

This clone was counted ten times or more. The chain is built from TRBV29-1 and TRBJ2-5; 9 bases fit TRBD1. V trimming: 6 bases; J trimming: 5 bases; junction bases outside the gene matches: 4. This CDR3 is 12 amino acids long. Germline V gene sequence: CDR1 SQVTM, CDR2 ANQGSEA. CDR3 coding DNA: TGCAGCGTGGGACAGGGTTGGGAGACCCAGTACTTC. This encodes CSVGQGWETQYF.

This clone was seen a few times. The chain couples TRBV28 to TRBJ2-7; 8 nucleotides line up with TRBD1. The V gene end was trimmed by 5 bases and the J gene end by 0 bases; junction bases not matched to a gene: 6. Germline assignment: CDR1 MDHEN and CDR2 SYDVKM. CDR3 length: 15 amino acids. The CDR3 bases are TGTGCCAGCAGTCGCTCAGGGGGCTACTCCTACGAGCAGTACTTC. Translated, it gives CASSRSGGYSYEQYF.

This clone was counted between two and nine times. This chain links TRBV19 with TRBJ2-6; unclear D gene. Trimming pared 8 bases from V and 1 base from J, leaving 6 bases between. CDR3 length equals 13 residues. The V gene's germline CDR1 is LNHDA and CDR2 SQIVND (reference sequence). Here the CDR3 DNA reads TGTGCCAGTCTTTTTTCTGGGGCCAACGTCCTGACTTTC. The encoded protein is CASLFSGANVLTF.

The chain joins TRBV4-3 to TRBJ2-3; 12 bases match TRBD2. After removal of 0 bases from V and 2 bases from J, the junction contained 9 bases not matched to a gene. This CDR3 contains 19 residues. Germline values: CDR1 LGHNA, CDR2 YSLEER. The CDR3 sequence is CASSQETPGLAGYTDTQYF. In DNA, the CDR3 is TGCGCCAGCAGCCAAGAAACACCTGGACTAGCGGGATACACAGATACGCAGTATTTT.

This clone was detected a few times. V gene TRBV19 combines with J gene TRBJ1-5; tentative D call: TRBD1 (5 bases). Trimming pared 3 bases from V and 3 bases from J, leaving 9 bases between. This CDR3 has 14 amino acids. CDR1 and CDR2 (germline): LNHDA, SQIVND (reference sequence). The CDR3 loop is CASSMRGSNQPQHF. The CDR3 nucleotides are TGTGCCAGTAGTATGCGGGGGTCCAATCAGCCCCAGCATTTT.

V and J are TRBV2 and TRBJ1-5; D gene ambiguous. Germline lookup yields CDR1 SNHLY and CDR2 FYNNEI. V was shortened by 2 bases and J by 12 bases, with 17 bases between the two germline ends. CDR3 length: 14 amino acids. CDR3 residues: CASSELMAGRRQHF. CDR3 coding DNA: TGTGCCAGCAGTGAACTTATGGCGGGTCGGCGCCAGCATTTT.

This clone was seen a handful of times. The chain employs TRBV19 and TRBJ2-1, with TRBD2 matching 13 bases. Germline trimming cut 5 bases from V and 6 bases from J; bases unmatched to any gene: 7. Germline V gene data show CDR1 as LNHDA and CDR2 as SQIVND (reference sequence). CDR3 length: 16 residues. The CDR3 nucleotides are TGTGCCAGTAGTGTGGGACTAGCGGGGACTCTCAATGAGCAGTTCTTC. Translated: CASSVGLAGTLNEQFF.

This clone was seen a handful of times. This rearrangement joins TRBV30 to TRBJ2-3; D not resolved. Germline CDR1 reads GTSNPN; CDR2 reads SVGIG (reference sequence). V was trimmed by 4 bases and J by 2 bases, leaving 10 bases between them. The CDR3 extends over 13 amino acids. The CDR3 nucleotides are TGTGCCTGGACTATTCTATTCACAGATACGCAGTATTTT. Its translation: CAWTILFTDTQYF.

The sample holds a few counts of this clone. The rearrangement links TRBV6-5 to TRBJ2-5, with D possibly TRBD2 on 5 matching bases. The V gene lost 2 bases and the J gene lost 5 bases, with 15 bases spanning the gap. Germline V CDR1 and CDR2: MNHEY, SVGAGI. This CDR3 has 15 residues. The CDR3 loop reads CASSYGLAQRETQYF. For the CDR3, the DNA is TGTGCCAGCAGTTACGGGCTAGCCCAAAGGGAGACCCAGTACTTC.

The chain recombines TRBV11-2 with TRBJ2-1; D is ambiguous. This CDR3 has 13 amino acids. The germline V gene has CDR1 SGHAT and CDR2 FQNNGV. Trimming removed 0 bases at V and 3 bases at J, with 3 bases between. CDR3 in amino acids: CASSLDSYNEQFF. Written as DNA, the CDR3 is TGTGCCAGCAGCTTAGACAGCTACAATGAGCAGTTCTTC.

V usage is TRBV19 and J usage is TRBJ2-1; 10 nucleotides align to TRBD2. The J segment lost 4 bases and the V segment lost 6 bases, leaving 9 bases of the junction unmatched. The CDR3 totals 16 residues. Germline V gene data show CDR1 as LNHDA and CDR2 as SQIVND (reference sequence). The CDR3: CASSPAGTSVYNEQFF. The CDR3 nucleotides read TGTGCCAGTAGCCCTGCCGGGACTAGCGTTTACAATGAGCAGTTCTTC.

The gene calls are TRBV28 and TRBJ2-3; 10 nucleotides agree with TRBD2. The V gene's germline CDR1 is MDHEN and CDR2 SYDVKM. The ends lost 4 bases at V and 7 bases at J; junction bases unmatched: 5. The CDR3 consists of 14 residues. The DNA of the CDR3 is TGTGCCAGCAGTTCTAGCGGGAGCTTGTATACGCAGTATTTT. This codes for CASSSSGSLYTQYF.

This clone was counted between two and nine times. The chain uses TRBV4-2 and TRBJ1-1, with 8 bases aligning to TRBD1. This CDR3 comprises 13 residues. The germline V gene has CDR1 LGHNA and CDR2 YNFKEQ. J lost 7 bases, V lost 3 bases, and 4 bases had no gene match. The CDR3 DNA follows: TGTGCCAGCAGCCACCCCGACAGGGGTGAAGCTTTCTTT. Its translation is CASSHPDRGEAFF.

This clone has a handful of counts. The chain recombines TRBV28 with TRBJ1-1, with TRBD1 as a possible D gene (5 bases). With 7 bases removed from V and 6 bases from J, the gap between germline ends came to 15 bases. Germline V lookup: CDR1 MDHEN, CDR2 SYDVKM. This CDR3 has 13 residues. The DNA for the CDR3 is TGTGCCAGCACAACAGGCAGTCGCGCTGAAGCTTTCTTT. Translating it yields CASTTGSRAEAFF. Combining the CDR3 with reference TRBV28 and TRBJ1-1 gives the whole variable domain DVKVTQSSRYLVKRTGEKVFLECVQDMDHENMFWYRQDPGLGLRLIYFSYDVKMKEKGDIPEGYSVSREKKERFSLILESASTNQTSMYLCASTTGSRAEAFFGQGTRLTVV.

CDR3 DNA sequence: TGCGCCAGCAGCTTGGGTAGCCCTTACAATGAGCAGTTCTTC. Translating gives CASSLGSPYNEQFF. This chain joins TRBV5-1 and TRBJ2-1; unclear D gene. Per the germline V gene, CDR1 is SGHRS and CDR2 is YFSETQ. This CDR3 spans 14 amino acids. V was pared by 0 bases and J by 4 bases, with 8 bases between.